What follows is one TCR beta chain and its context. Its cognate antigen is unknown. This entry belongs to a study of lymphopenia after photon versus proton radiotherapy. Regarding the study as a whole: Post-nadir TCR diversity decline inversely tracked overall survival among those who died. Under photons, naive T cells and diversity fell while effector/memory populations rose. After the lymphocyte nadir, photon-treated repertoires showed oligoclonal expansion, especially of CD8+ Temra cells.

Clones were read by immunoSEQ multiplex PCR, and TCRdb kept only the in-frame ones, dropping some. The sample comprises tens of thousands of clones, about 88% of which are singletons, and under 0.9% rests with the top ten. In germline, CDR1 is MGHRA, CDR2 YSYEKL. This CDR3 has 18 residues. The germline V and J ends were trimmed by 0 bases and 3 bases, with 17 bases remaining between them. The chain combines TRBV4-1 with TRBJ1-4; D is unclear. The receptor was isolated from a woman aged 50 to 60 with cholangiocarcinoma. Here the sequenced sample was peripheral blood, taken from a patient treated with photon-based radiotherapy. The CDR3 sequence is CASSQDSRRPRANEKLFF. CDR3 coding DNA: TGCGCCAGCAGCCAAGATTCTAGAAGGCCGCGGGCTAATGAAAAACTGTTTTTT.